The rows below give T cell receptor beta chains drawn from one sample of a study of CD8+ T cells in alopecia areata. Using immunoSEQ multiplex PCR, the repertoire was profiled, and TCRdb retains in-frame clones only, with some absent. Of tens of thousands of clones in the sample, about 44% were seen once. The specimen was CD8+ T cells sorted from blood, collected at week 0. The receptors derive from a human donor with alopecia areata. Each CDR3 is given with its conserved first and last residue. Fields, in order: J gene, clone size, V gene, D gene, CDR3 DNA, CDR3 protein. The D gene is left open where the match is weak. Not every row has a clone size; where given, it reads once, few, many or a size class.

J gene: TRBJ2-3; clone size: NA; V gene: TRBV30; D gene: NA; CDR3 DNA: TGTGCCTGGAGTGTCGTCGGGGGAACAGATACGCAGTATTTT; CDR3 protein: CAWSVVGGTDTQYF
J gene: TRBJ2-7; clone size: large; V gene: TRBV2; D gene: NA; CDR3 DNA: TGTGCCACCGACCTCGGGCGGGAACTTGAGCAGTACTTC; CDR3 protein: CATDLGRELEQYF
J gene: TRBJ2-1; clone size: few; V gene: TRBV2; D gene: NA; CDR3 DNA: TGTGCCAGCAGTGCCGGCCAACGGTCGGGGAGTGAGCAGTTCTTC; CDR3 protein: CASSAGQRSGSEQFF
J gene: TRBJ2-1; clone size: few; V gene: TRBV9; D gene: TRBD2; CDR3 DNA: TGTGCCAGCAGCCGGCGGGGACTAGGGGATGAGCAGTTCTTC; CDR3 protein: CASSRRGLGDEQFF
J gene: TRBJ1-2; clone size: NA; V gene: TRBV29-1; D gene: TRBD1; CDR3 DNA: TGCAGCGTGGGGGGACAGGGGGTTTTCTATGGCTACACCTTC; CDR3 protein: CSVGGQGVFYGYTF
J gene: TRBJ2-1; clone size: NA; V gene: TRBV29-1; D gene: TRBD2; CDR3 DNA: TGCAGCGTCCCTACGTCGCTAGCGGGAGTGGATGAGCAGTTCTTC; CDR3 protein: CSVPTSLAGVDEQFF
J gene: TRBJ2-2; clone size: NA; V gene: TRBV6-1; D gene: NA; CDR3 DNA: TGTGCCAGCAGTTACGGGGGGGAGCTGTTTTTT; CDR3 protein: CASSYGGELFF
J gene: TRBJ2-7; clone size: few; V gene: TRBV27; D gene: TRBD2; CDR3 DNA: TGTGCCAGCAGTTATACTAGCGGGGAGCAAGGGGAGCAGTACTTC; CDR3 protein: CASSYTSGEQGEQYF
J gene: TRBJ2-1; clone size: few; V gene: TRBV9; D gene: NA; CDR3 DNA: TGTGCCAGCAGCCCCAACTCCGGTGAGCAGTTCTTC; CDR3 protein: CASSPNSGEQFF
J gene: TRBJ2-1; clone size: few; V gene: TRBV19; D gene: TRBD1; CDR3 DNA: TGTGCCAGTAGTACCCCCCTTAGGGGGCATGAGCAGTTCTTC; CDR3 protein: CASSTPLRGHEQFF
J gene: TRBJ2-3; clone size: NA; V gene: TRBV4-1; D gene: NA; CDR3 DNA: TGCGCCAGCAGCCCCTGGGGAGCGGGCGACACAGATACGCAGTATTTT; CDR3 protein: CASSPWGAGDTDTQYF
J gene: TRBJ2-7; clone size: NA; V gene: TRBV5-4; D gene: TRBD1; CDR3 DNA: TGCGCCAGCAGCCCTAGTCAGGGGGCCGACGAGCAGTACTTC; CDR3 protein: CASSPSQGADEQYF
J gene: TRBJ2-1; clone size: NA; V gene: TRBV29-1; D gene: NA; CDR3 DNA: TGCAGCGTTGAACTTTCTAGCGCTTACAATGAGCAGTTCTTC; CDR3 protein: CSVELSSAYNEQFF
J gene: TRBJ1-2; clone size: few; V gene: TRBV29-1; D gene: NA; CDR3 DNA: TGCAGCGTTTTAACCTCGGACAGTCGGGGCTACACCTTC; CDR3 protein: CSVLTSDSRGYTF
J gene: TRBJ2-7; clone size: many; V gene: TRBV7-6; D gene: NA; CDR3 DNA: TGTGCCAGCAGCTTAGCCGGCAGAGCCTACGAGCAGTACTTC; CDR3 protein: CASSLAGRAYEQYF
J gene: TRBJ2-2; clone size: NA; V gene: TRBV9; D gene: NA; CDR3 DNA: TGTGCCAGCAGCGTAGTCGGACCCGGGGAGCTGTTTTTT; CDR3 protein: CASSVVGPGELFF
J gene: TRBJ2-3; clone size: NA; V gene: TRBV7-2; D gene: TRBD1; CDR3 DNA: TGTGCCAGCAGTTATCTTAGGGGGCCAGATACGCAGTATTTT; CDR3 protein: CASSYLRGPDTQYF
J gene: TRBJ1-1; clone size: NA; V gene: TRBV19; D gene: NA; CDR3 DNA: TGTGCCAGTAGTATTCATCGTCCAGCCACGAACACTGAAGCTTTCTTT; CDR3 protein: CASSIHRPATNTEAFF
J gene: TRBJ2-2; clone size: NA; V gene: TRBV5-8; D gene: TRBD2; CDR3 DNA: TGTGCCAGCAGCTTTTACCGACTAGCGGGAGCCGGGACCGGGGAGCTGTTTTTT; CDR3 protein: CASSFYRLAGAGTGELFF
J gene: TRBJ2-1; clone size: NA; V gene: TRBV5-1; D gene: NA; CDR3 DNA: TGCGCCAGCAGCTATGAAACGGGAGACGAGCAGTTCTTC; CDR3 protein: CASSYETGDEQFF
J gene: TRBJ2-1; clone size: few; V gene: TRBV19; D gene: TRBD2; CDR3 DNA: TGTGCCAGTACCCATCCGGGGGGTGCCTACAATGAGCAGTTCTTC; CDR3 protein: CASTHPGGAYNEQFF
J gene: TRBJ2-1; clone size: NA; V gene: TRBV7-9; D gene: NA; CDR3 DNA: TGTGCCAGCAGCCCGCGGACAGACCACAGCTCCTACAATGAGCAGTTCTTC; CDR3 protein: CASSPRTDHSSYNEQFF
J gene: TRBJ2-3; clone size: NA; V gene: TRBV27; D gene: NA; CDR3 DNA: TGTGCCAGCAGTTTATCGGGACGAGAGCAGTATTTT; CDR3 protein: CASSLSGREQYF
J gene: TRBJ1-2; clone size: NA; V gene: TRBV5-4; D gene: NA; CDR3 DNA: TGTGCCAGTCACCGGAGGGGCAGCGCTGACGGCTACACCTTC; CDR3 protein: CASHRRGSADGYTF
J gene: TRBJ2-1; clone size: NA; V gene: TRBV7-2; D gene: NA; CDR3 DNA: TGTGCCAGCAGCTTAAGGGCTACTTACAATGAGCAGTTCTTC; CDR3 protein: CASSLRATYNEQFF
J gene: TRBJ2-7; clone size: few; V gene: TRBV4-1; D gene: NA; CDR3 DNA: TGCGCCAGCAGCCAGGAAAACGCGTTCAATTCCTACGAGCAGTACTTC; CDR3 protein: CASSQENAFNSYEQYF
J gene: TRBJ2-7; clone size: few; V gene: TRBV29-1; D gene: NA; CDR3 DNA: TGCAGCGTTGTTGAAAGGGCGGGCTACGAGCAGTACTTC; CDR3 protein: CSVVERAGYEQYF
J gene: TRBJ2-2; clone size: NA; V gene: TRBV29-1; D gene: TRBD1; CDR3 DNA: TGCAGCGTTGAAGATCACAGGGGGGACACCGGGGAGCTGTTTTTT; CDR3 protein: CSVEDHRGDTGELFF
J gene: TRBJ2-3; clone size: NA; V gene: TRBV30; D gene: NA; CDR3 DNA: TGTGCCTGGAGTGCAACCGTAGACGGGAATACGCAGTATTTT; CDR3 protein: CAWSATVDGNTQYF
J gene: TRBJ2-7; clone size: NA; V gene: TRBV20-1; D gene: NA; CDR3 DNA: TGCAGTGCTAAGGTTGTTGGGGAGCAGTACTTC; CDR3 protein: CSAKVVGEQYF
J gene: TRBJ2-1; clone size: NA; V gene: TRBV2; D gene: NA; CDR3 DNA: TGTGCCAGCAGCCCCCTAGGGCCGAACGATGAGCAGTTCTTC; CDR3 protein: CASSPLGPNDEQFF
J gene: TRBJ2-3; clone size: NA; V gene: TRBV6-1; D gene: NA; CDR3 DNA: TGTGCCAGGGGGGGAGGCCCCACAGATACGCAGTATTTT; CDR3 protein: CARGGGPTDTQYF
J gene: TRBJ1-4; clone size: few; V gene: TRBV30; D gene: NA; CDR3 DNA: TGTGCCTGGAGTTCCCCCGGGGGAGGTGAAAAACTGTTTTTT; CDR3 protein: CAWSSPGGGEKLFF
J gene: TRBJ2-3; clone size: NA; V gene: TRBV27; D gene: NA; CDR3 DNA: TGTGCCAGCAGTTTAGAGCCGTCAAGCACAGATACGCAGTATTTT; CDR3 protein: CASSLEPSSTDTQYF
J gene: TRBJ2-1; clone size: NA; V gene: TRBV5-4; D gene: NA; CDR3 DNA: TGTGCCAGCAGCTTGGGACACGAGCAGTTCTTC; CDR3 protein: CASSLGHEQFF
J gene: TRBJ2-7; clone size: NA; V gene: TRBV13; D gene: NA; CDR3 DNA: TGTGCCAGCAGCTTAGCAGGGGATGGGTACGAGCAGTACTTC; CDR3 protein: CASSLAGDGYEQYF
J gene: TRBJ2-4; clone size: few; V gene: TRBV9; D gene: NA; CDR3 DNA: TGTGCCAGCAGCGTAGGGGACGGGGTCGGAGACATTCAGTACTTC; CDR3 protein: CASSVGDGVGDIQYF
J gene: TRBJ1-2; clone size: NA; V gene: TRBV7-2; D gene: TRBD1; CDR3 DNA: TGTGCCAGCAGCCCCAGGGGGAACTATGGCTACACCTTC; CDR3 protein: CASSPRGNYGYTF
J gene: TRBJ2-1; clone size: NA; V gene: TRBV27; D gene: NA; CDR3 DNA: TGTGCCAGCAGTCGTGAATTGGACAGCTACAATGAGCAGTTCTTC; CDR3 protein: CASSRELDSYNEQFF
J gene: TRBJ2-5; clone size: NA; V gene: TRBV30; D gene: NA; CDR3 DNA: TGTGCCTGGAGTCTGCGTGGAGGGATGCAAGAGACCCAGTACTTC; CDR3 protein: CAWSLRGGMQETQYF
J gene: TRBJ2-3; clone size: NA; V gene: TRBV11-2; D gene: NA; CDR3 DNA: TGTGCCAGCAGCTTAGAAATTCGGAGCACAGATACGCAGTATTTT; CDR3 protein: CASSLEIRSTDTQYF
J gene: TRBJ2-3; clone size: NA; V gene: TRBV29-1; D gene: TRBD2; CDR3 DNA: TGCAGCGTAGTGGGACTAGGCTCGCCAGATACGCAGTATTTT; CDR3 protein: CSVVGLGSPDTQYF
J gene: TRBJ2-7; clone size: NA; V gene: TRBV5-6; D gene: TRBD2; CDR3 DNA: TGTGCCAGCAGCGCGAGCGGGAGCTCCTACGAGCAGTACTTC; CDR3 protein: CASSASGSSYEQYF
J gene: TRBJ1-2; clone size: NA; V gene: TRBV9; D gene: NA; CDR3 DNA: TGTGCCAGCAGCTCCCGCCGGGACGGCAACTATGGCTACACCTTC; CDR3 protein: CASSSRRDGNYGYTF
J gene: TRBJ2-2; clone size: NA; V gene: TRBV29-1; D gene: TRBD1; CDR3 DNA: TGCAGCGCGGGACAGGGGATTAACACCGGGGAGCTGTTTTTT; CDR3 protein: CSAGQGINTGELFF